Sequencing of this T cell receptor beta chain was carried out in a study of blood T cell repertoires in COVID-19. Study information: Italy, Spain and the United States were the sources of the convalescent and acute COVID-19 samples.

Authors' methods: The assay estimated nucleated cells by amplifying reference gene primers. The method was immunoSEQ multiplex PCR; TCRdb's version includes in-frame clones alone and lacks a portion of them. V, J and clone size reflect that table, while D and trimming were determined from the DNA. The table has around 80,000 clones, over 75% seen once. The CDR3 totals 12 residues. V lost 3 bases to trimming and J lost 10 bases; unmatched junction nucleotides: 4. The V gene's germline CDR1 is SGHDN and CDR2 FVKESK. This clone was observed a handful of times. Sequencing input: peripheral blood. The clonotype comes from a man older than 75 with acute or convalescent COVID-19. The chain employs TRBV14 and TRBJ1-1; 8 bases are a match to TRBD1. The CDR3 sequence is CASSQRTGLAFF. The CDR3 DNA follows: TGTGCCAGCAGCCAGAGGACAGGGTTAGCTTTCTTT.